A selection of T cell receptor beta chains follows, all from one sample in a study of molecular identifiers for immune sequencing clone quantification. TCRdb re-analysed the PCR reads in MiXCR, keeping a single row per CDR3 protein. This sample yields around 89,000 distinct CDR3 sequences, of which around 19% are seen a single time; about 0.85% belongs to the top ten. The specimen sequenced was naive CD8+ T cells from blood, with Jurkat cell RNA spiked in. The receptor source for this set is a human donor in good health. Some libraries in this study had Jurkat cell RNA spiked in. Each CDR3 is given with its conserved first and last residue. D genes are given only for firm matches. Not all rows give a size; the values are once, few, many and, for expanded clones, a class.

v_gene,d_gene,len,j_gene,abundance,CDR3aa,CDR3nt
TRBV6-2/TRBV6-3,TRBD1,15,TRBJ1-5,many,CASSMTGNWDQPQHF,TGTGCCAGCAGCATGACAGGGAATTGGGATCAGCCCCAGCATTTT
TRBV12-3/TRBV12-4,TRBD2,15,TRBJ2-7,many,CASSEGLAGPYEQYF,TGTGCCAGCAGTGAGGGACTAGCGGGGCCCTACGAGCAGTACTTC
TRBV7-6,NA,14,TRBJ1-1,many,CASSPGGAFTEAFF,TGTGCCAGCAGCCCCGGGGGGGCGTTCACTGAAGCTTTCTTT
TRBV6-5,NA,13,TRBJ1-5,NA,CASTSGGNQPQHF,TGTGCCAGCACCAGCGGTGGCAATCAGCCCCAGCATTTT
TRBV28,NA,15,TRBJ2-7,NA,CASSLYGRTRIEQYF,TGTGCCAGCAGTTTATATGGCCGTACCCGCATTGAGCAGTACTTC
TRBV13,NA,14,TRBJ2-7,many,CASSARVSSYEQYF,TGTGCCAGCAGCGCCAGGGTCTCGTCCTACGAGCAGTACTTC
TRBV2,TRBD1,16,TRBJ1-5,many,CASSENRGLSNQPQHF,TGTGCCAGCAGTGAAAACAGGGGGCTTAGCAATCAGCCCCAGCATTTT
TRBV20-1,TRBD2,16,TRBJ2-3,many,CSAYSTSGNITDTQYF,TGCAGTGCCTATTCGACTAGCGGGAATATCACAGATACGCAGTATTTT
TRBV19,NA,13,TRBJ2-7,many,CASSPAENYEQYF,TGTGCCAGTAGCCCAGCCGAGAACTACGAGCAGTACTTC
TRBV5-1,NA,12,TRBJ2-7,many,CASSLVLDEQYF,TGCGCCAGCAGCCTAGTTTTGGACGAGCAGTACTTC
TRBV10-3,NA,18,TRBJ2-6,many,CAISGQGPSYRGANVLTF,TGTGCCATCAGTGGACAAGGGCCCTCTTACCGCGGGGCCAACGTCCTGACTTTC
TRBV15,NA,14,TRBJ2-3,many,CATSRLGTVLPQYF,TGTGCCACCAGCAGACTCGGGACCGTCCTTCCGCAGTATTTT
TRBV20-1,NA,15,TRBJ1-1,NA,CSAGDIRTVNTEAFF,TGCAGTGCTGGAGATATACGTACGGTCAACACTGAAGCTTTCTTT
TRBV30,NA,11,TRBJ2-7,many,CAWSVRGEQYF,TGTGCCTGGAGTGTACGGGGCGAGCAGTACTTC
TRBV7-9,NA,12,TRBJ2-5,few,CASSSPRETQYF,TGTGCCAGCAGCTCCCCTCGGGAGACCCAGTACTTC
TRBV27,TRBD1,15,TRBJ2-3,many,CASRDRGLSTDTQYF,TGTGCCAGCAGGGACAGGGGCCTTAGCACAGATACGCAGTATTTT
TRBV7-9,NA,14,TRBJ2-2,many,CASSPMALAGELFF,TGTGCCAGCAGCCCGATGGCTCTAGCCGGGGAGCTGTTTTTT
TRBV28,TRBD1,15,TRBJ1-2,many,CASSLAGGGQYGYTF,TGTGCCAGCAGTTTAGCAGGGGGTGGACAGTATGGCTACACCTTC
TRBV12-3/TRBV12-4,TRBD1,14,TRBJ2-3,many,CASSPTGGTDTQYF,TGTGCCAGCAGTCCGACAGGGGGCACAGATACGCAGTATTTT
TRBV29-1,TRBD1,18,TRBJ2-5,many,CSVATSTTGTGGRETQYF,TGCAGCGTTGCAACAAGCACAACCGGGACAGGGGGTAGAGAGACCCAGTACTTC
TRBV20-1,TRBD2,17,TRBJ2-2,many,CSARDLTSGRGTGELFF,TGCAGTGCTAGAGATCTGACTAGCGGGAGGGGCACCGGGGAGCTGTTTTTT
TRBV13,TRBD1,16,TRBJ2-3,many,CASSGGAGGLRDTQYF,TGTGCCAGCAGTGGGGGAGCAGGGGGATTGCGAGATACGCAGTATTTT
TRBV2,NA,13,TRBJ2-7,many,CASALPSSYEQYF,TGTGCCAGCGCCTTACCTAGCTCCTACGAGCAGTACTTC
TRBV20-1,TRBD2,16,TRBJ2-3,many,CSARDISGGALDTQYF,TGCAGTGCTAGAGATATTAGCGGGGGGGCCTTAGATACGCAGTATTTT
TRBV14,NA,13,TRBJ1-1,NA,CASSLGGWTEAFF,TGTGCCAGCAGCCTCGGGGGGTGGACTGAAGCTTTCTTT
TRBV7-9,NA,15,TRBJ1-1,NA,CASSLTDSFLAEAFF,TGTGCCAGCAGCCTTACGGACAGCTTTTTGGCTGAAGCTTTCTTT